The rows below give T cell receptor beta chains drawn from one sample of a study of T cells in localized non-small cell lung cancer. The protocol was immunoSEQ multiplex PCR, while the TCRdb copy is restricted to in-frame clones and leaves out a portion. The sample records tens of thousands of clones, around 79% being singletons. Sequencing used peripheral blood, obtained before any cancer treatment. The receptors shown here come from a male donor aged 60 or over with stage III squamous cell lung carcinoma. Each CDR3 is given with its conserved first and last residue. Each record gives: V gene, D gene, J gene, clone size, CDR3 DNA, CDR3 protein. The D gene is left open where the match is weak. The listing skips clone size in some rows; elsewhere it reads once, few, many or a size class.

v_gene: TRBV6-1; d_gene: TRBD1; j_gene: TRBJ1-5; abundance: NA; CDR3nt: TGTGCCAGCAGGGACAGGGGGTCCCAGCCCCAGCATTTT; CDR3aa: CASRDRGSQPQHF
v_gene: TRBV9; d_gene: NA; j_gene: TRBJ1-4; abundance: NA; CDR3nt: TGTGCCAGCAGCGTAGGGGGGACTAATGAAAAACTGTTTTTT; CDR3aa: CASSVGGTNEKLFF
v_gene: TRBV6-1; d_gene: NA; j_gene: TRBJ2-5; abundance: few; CDR3nt: TGTGCCAGCAGTGAATTCTACAGAAGGGAGACCCAGTACTTC; CDR3aa: CASSEFYRRETQYF
v_gene: TRBV5-1; d_gene: NA; j_gene: TRBJ2-2; abundance: NA; CDR3nt: TGCGCCAGCGCCGGGTCCATGAACACCGGGGAGCTGTTTTTT; CDR3aa: CASAGSMNTGELFF
v_gene: TRBV11-2; d_gene: NA; j_gene: TRBJ2-7; abundance: NA; CDR3nt: TGTGCCAGCAGCCCCTTGCTAGCCCCCTACGAGCAGTACTTC; CDR3aa: CASSPLLAPYEQYF
v_gene: TRBV30; d_gene: NA; j_gene: TRBJ1-1; abundance: few; CDR3nt: TGTGCCTGGAGGGGCCAGTTGGGTGAAGCTTTCTTT; CDR3aa: CAWRGQLGEAFF
v_gene: TRBV4-2; d_gene: TRBD1; j_gene: TRBJ2-7; abundance: NA; CDR3nt: TGTGCCAGCAGCCAAGGGGAGGGGGACAGGGGGTTCTACGAGCAGTACTTC; CDR3aa: CASSQGEGDRGFYEQYF
v_gene: TRBV20-1; d_gene: NA; j_gene: TRBJ1-3; abundance: NA; CDR3nt: TGCAGCGCTAGTAGGGGAGACACCATATATTTT; CDR3aa: CSASRGDTIYF
v_gene: TRBV15; d_gene: NA; j_gene: TRBJ2-2; abundance: NA; CDR3nt: TGTGCCACCAGCAGAGATCTCTTGAATCCCGGGGAGCTGTTTTTT; CDR3aa: CATSRDLLNPGELFF
v_gene: TRBV30; d_gene: TRBD1; j_gene: TRBJ2-4; abundance: NA; CDR3nt: TGTGCCTGGAGTGTACAAGGGGGCGACGACATTCAGTACTTC; CDR3aa: CAWSVQGGDDIQYF
v_gene: TRBV10-2; d_gene: NA; j_gene: TRBJ1-2; abundance: medium-sized; CDR3nt: TGCGCCAGCAGTGGGGCCCTGTTAGCTAACTATGGCTACACCTTC; CDR3aa: CASSGALLANYGYTF
v_gene: TRBV30; d_gene: NA; j_gene: TRBJ1-2; abundance: NA; CDR3nt: TGTGCCTGGAGTGTATCTGAGACAGCCCATGGCTACACCTTC; CDR3aa: CAWSVSETAHGYTF
v_gene: TRBV19; d_gene: TRBD2; j_gene: TRBJ2-7; abundance: few; CDR3nt: TGTGCCAGTAGCCCCAGCGGGGCCTACTCCTACGAGCAGTACTTC; CDR3aa: CASSPSGAYSYEQYF
v_gene: TRBV30; d_gene: NA; j_gene: TRBJ2-5; abundance: NA; CDR3nt: TGTGCCTGTCCCGAGGGCTCCTCGGCAGGGACCCAGTACTTC; CDR3aa: CACPEGSSAGTQYF
v_gene: TRBV6-1; d_gene: TRBD1; j_gene: TRBJ2-2; abundance: NA; CDR3nt: TGTGCCAGCAGCGAGGGGGCAGTCACCGGGGAGCTGTTTTTT; CDR3aa: CASSEGAVTGELFF
v_gene: TRBV9; d_gene: TRBD1; j_gene: TRBJ1-2; abundance: NA; CDR3nt: TGTGCCAGCAGCCACCGACAGGGGGCGGTCTATGGCTACACCTTC; CDR3aa: CASSHRQGAVYGYTF
v_gene: TRBV9; d_gene: NA; j_gene: TRBJ1-1; abundance: NA; CDR3nt: TGTGCCAGCAGCGTAGAACAGAGGACTGAAGCTTTCTTT; CDR3aa: CASSVEQRTEAFF
v_gene: TRBV7-9; d_gene: NA; j_gene: TRBJ2-3; abundance: few; CDR3nt: TGTGCCAGCAGCTTCCTAGGGACAGATACGCAGTATTTT; CDR3aa: CASSFLGTDTQYF
v_gene: TRBV4-1; d_gene: TRBD2; j_gene: TRBJ2-1; abundance: once; CDR3nt: TGCGCCAGCAGCCAATCCAAGCTAGCGGGGTACAATGAGCAGTTCTTC; CDR3aa: CASSQSKLAGYNEQFF
v_gene: TRBV25-1; d_gene: NA; j_gene: TRBJ2-2; abundance: NA; CDR3nt: TGTGCCAGCAGGCAGGGTATAGACACCGGGGAGCTGTTTTTT; CDR3aa: CASRQGIDTGELFF
v_gene: TRBV5-4; d_gene: TRBD1; j_gene: TRBJ1-1; abundance: NA; CDR3nt: TGTGCCAGCAGCTCGACAGGGATCCCTGAAGCTTTCTTT; CDR3aa: CASSSTGIPEAFF
v_gene: TRBV30; d_gene: NA; j_gene: TRBJ1-1; abundance: NA; CDR3nt: TGTGCCTGGAGTGTACGGGAGGGCCTTAAGAACACTGAAGCTTTCTTT; CDR3aa: CAWSVREGLKNTEAFF
v_gene: TRBV6-1; d_gene: NA; j_gene: TRBJ1-5; abundance: few; CDR3nt: TGTGCCAGCAGTGAAAGCCAGGGGTGGCATCAGCCCCAGCATTTT; CDR3aa: CASSESQGWHQPQHF
v_gene: TRBV5-1; d_gene: NA; j_gene: TRBJ1-5; abundance: NA; CDR3nt: TGCGCCAGCAGCTTGTCCCCAGGGGCTAGCAATCAGCCCCAGCATTTT; CDR3aa: CASSLSPGASNQPQHF
v_gene: TRBV15; d_gene: NA; j_gene: TRBJ2-3; abundance: NA; CDR3nt: TGTGCCACCAGCAGCGGAACGGGAAACACAGATACGCAGTATTTT; CDR3aa: CATSSGTGNTDTQYF
v_gene: TRBV19; d_gene: TRBD1; j_gene: TRBJ2-5; abundance: NA; CDR3nt: TGTGCCAGTAGTATCCCGGGACAGGGAAAAGAGACCCAGTACTTC; CDR3aa: CASSIPGQGKETQYF
v_gene: TRBV27; d_gene: NA; j_gene: TRBJ2-3; abundance: NA; CDR3nt: TGTGCCAGCAGTGGCGCGGAGGGGCAGTATTTT; CDR3aa: CASSGAEGQYF
v_gene: TRBV19; d_gene: NA; j_gene: TRBJ1-4; abundance: NA; CDR3nt: TGTGCCAGTAGTGTGTTAACTGGTGAAAAACTGTTTTTT; CDR3aa: CASSVLTGEKLFF
v_gene: TRBV6-1; d_gene: TRBD1; j_gene: TRBJ1-1; abundance: NA; CDR3nt: TGTGCCAGCAGTGAGGGACAGACGATTAACACTGAAGCTTTCTTT; CDR3aa: CASSEGQTINTEAFF
v_gene: TRBV6-5; d_gene: NA; j_gene: TRBJ2-7; abundance: NA; CDR3nt: TGTGCCAGCAGTTCGGGGGTTCTATACGAGCAGTACTTC; CDR3aa: CASSSGVLYEQYF
v_gene: TRBV5-1; d_gene: TRBD1; j_gene: TRBJ1-1; abundance: NA; CDR3nt: TGCGCCAGCAGCCCGGGACAGACCTTGAACACTGAAGCTTTCTTT; CDR3aa: CASSPGQTLNTEAFF
v_gene: TRBV5-4; d_gene: TRBD2; j_gene: TRBJ2-1; abundance: once; CDR3nt: TGTGCCAGCAGCATAGGACTAGCGGCAGACAATGAGCAGTTCTTC; CDR3aa: CASSIGLAADNEQFF
v_gene: TRBV6-6; d_gene: NA; j_gene: TRBJ1-1; abundance: NA; CDR3nt: TGTGCCAGCAGACAGGGCCAGAACACTGAAGCTTTCTTT; CDR3aa: CASRQGQNTEAFF
v_gene: TRBV14; d_gene: NA; j_gene: TRBJ1-1; abundance: NA; CDR3nt: TGTGCCAGCAGCCCGATGGGACGTCTGAACACTGAAGCTTTCTTT; CDR3aa: CASSPMGRLNTEAFF
v_gene: TRBV15; d_gene: TRBD1; j_gene: TRBJ1-4; abundance: NA; CDR3nt: TGTGCCACCAGTGAATCAGGGGGCGAAAAACTGTTTTTT; CDR3aa: CATSESGGEKLFF
v_gene: TRBV7-9; d_gene: TRBD2; j_gene: TRBJ2-7; abundance: NA; CDR3nt: TGTGCCAGCAGCTGGGGCGGGGGGAACAACGAGCAGTACTTC; CDR3aa: CASSWGGGNNEQYF
v_gene: TRBV28; d_gene: NA; j_gene: TRBJ1-5; abundance: few; CDR3nt: TGTGCCAGCAGTTCCTTTAATCAGCCCCAGCATTTT; CDR3aa: CASSSFNQPQHF
v_gene: TRBV11-3; d_gene: TRBD1; j_gene: TRBJ2-1; abundance: NA; CDR3nt: TGTGCCAGCAGCTCAGGACAGGGGGGGCATGAGCAGTTCTTC; CDR3aa: CASSSGQGGHEQFF
v_gene: TRBV30; d_gene: NA; j_gene: TRBJ1-5; abundance: NA; CDR3nt: TGTGCCTATCGACCCGATTGGGATCAGCCCCAGCATTTT; CDR3aa: CAYRPDWDQPQHF
v_gene: TRBV7-3; d_gene: NA; j_gene: TRBJ1-6; abundance: NA; CDR3nt: TGTGCCAGCAGCTTAAGAGGGACCTCCTATAATTCACCCCTCCACTTT; CDR3aa: CASSLRGTSYNSPLHF
v_gene: TRBV2; d_gene: NA; j_gene: TRBJ2-1; abundance: NA; CDR3nt: TGTGCCACCCAACGAGACAGCAACAATGAGCAGTTCTTC; CDR3aa: CATQRDSNNEQFF